A selection of T cell receptor beta chains follows, all from one sample in a study of T-cell reconstitution after alpha-beta-depleted transplantation in children. TCRdb redid the calling of the PCR reads with MiXCR, one entry per CDR3 protein. The sample includes around 580,000 distinct CDR3 sequences, 23% seen only once; the top ten take about 14%. The material sequenced was PBMCs, mostly from graft donor cells, taken 360 days after TCRalphabeta/CD19-depleted stem cell transplant. Every receptor here comes from a boy in the first two years of life who had a stem cell transplant for acute myeloid leukemia, so the T cells may come from the graft donor. Both conserved end residues are part of each CDR3. D genes are given only for firm matches. Some rows have no size entry. The others give once, few or many, or a class for an expanded clone.

j_call | clone_size | d_call | cdr3_length | v_call | cdr3_aa | cdr3_nt
TRBJ2-1 | once | - | 12 | TRBV24-1 | CATSDPNREQFF | TGTGCCACCAGTGACCCGAATAGGGAGCAGTTCTTC
TRBJ1-1 | few | - | 12 | TRBV20-1 | CSARPDGSEAFF | TGCAGTGCTAGACCGGACGGGAGTGAAGCTTTCTTT
TRBJ2-3 | few | TRBD1 | 15 | TRBV7-9 | CASSSSQGAADTQYF | TGTGCCAGCAGCTCCTCACAGGGGGCGGCAGATACGCAGTATTTT
TRBJ2-7 | few | TRBD1 | 17 | TRBV7-2 | CASSPRFGQGMSYEQYF | TGTGCCAGCAGCCCCCGCTTCGGACAGGGGATGTCCTACGAGCAGTACTTC
TRBJ2-5 | - | - | 14 | TRBV7-9 | CASSSLRNPETQYF | TGTGCCAGCAGCTCCTTAAGGAATCCGGAGACCCAGTACTTC
TRBJ2-1 | many | - | 12 | TRBV2 | CASTQRGPESFF | TGTGCCAGCACCCAAAGGGGTCCGGAGTCGTTCTTC
TRBJ1-5 | few | TRBD1 | 17 | TRBV20-1 | CSARETGGAFGNQPQHF | TGCAGTGCTAGAGAGACAGGGGGTGCCTTTGGCAATCAGCCCCAGCATTTT
TRBJ2-6 | - | - | 13 | TRBV9 | CASSPYRANVLTF | TGTGCCAGCAGCCCCTATCGGGCCAACGTCCTGACTTTC
TRBJ2-2 | few | TRBD1 | 14 | TRBV20-1 | CSAAGQGARGELFF | TGCAGTGCTGCGGGACAGGGGGCAAGAGGGGAGCTGTTTTTT
TRBJ1-5 | few | - | 15 | TRBV2 | CASGTQVPRVSPQHF | TGTGCCAGCGGGACGCAGGTTCCTAGGGTTTCGCCCCAGCATTTT
TRBJ1-6 | many | TRBD1 | 14 | TRBV7-2 | CASSLDRGVSPLHF | TGTGCCAGCAGCTTAGACAGGGGTGTTTCACCCCTCCACTTT
TRBJ2-5 | - | - | 11 | TRBV20-1 | CSGAVRETQYF | TGCAGTGGGGCGGTGCGGGAGACCCAGTACTTC
TRBJ1-3 | few | - | 13 | TRBV27 | CASRANSGNTIYF | TGTGCCAGCAGGGCGAACTCTGGAAACACCATATATTTT
TRBJ1-4 | few | - | 15 | TRBV4-2 | CASSQNRERQEKLFF | TGTGCCAGCAGCCAAAACAGGGAGAGGCAAGAAAAACTGTTTTTT
TRBJ2-2 | few | TRBD1 | 15 | TRBV20-1 | CSAEQGLRATGELFF | TGCAGTGCTGAACAGGGGCTGCGCGCCACCGGGGAGCTGTTTTTT
TRBJ2-2 | - | - | 17 | TRBV15 | CATSRDRTGSMNGELFF | TGTGCCACCAGCAGAGATCGAACCGGCAGTATGAACGGGGAGCTGTTTTTT
TRBJ2-1 | many | - | 13 | TRBV24-1 | CATSDLGSNEQFF | TGTGCCACCAGTGATTTGGGAAGCAATGAGCAGTTCTTC
TRBJ2-7 | - | TRBD1 | 13 | TRBV5-6 | CASSSGTEREQYF | TGTGCCAGCAGCTCCGGGACAGAACGCGAGCAGTACTTC
TRBJ2-1 | - | - | 11 | TRBV20-1 | CSAFVYNEQFF | TGCAGTGCCTTCGTGTACAATGAGCAGTTCTTC
TRBJ2-1 | many | TRBD2 | 18 | TRBV6-1 | CASSRTSGGAPTYNEQFF | TGTGCCAGCAGCAGGACTAGCGGGGGGGCGCCGACCTACAATGAGCAGTTCTTC
TRBJ2-6 | many | - | 14 | TRBV12-3/TRBV12-4 | CASSQGPGANVLTF | TGTGCCAGCAGCCAGGGTCCTGGGGCCAACGTCCTGACTTTC
TRBJ2-2 | few | - | 13 | TRBV29-1 | CSVEDLTAGELFF | TGCAGCGTTGAAGACCTGACAGCCGGGGAGCTGTTTTTT
TRBJ2-1 | - | TRBD1 | 15 | TRBV7-2 | CASSPWTGDYNEQFF | TGTGCCAGCAGCCCCTGGACAGGGGACTACAATGAGCAGTTCTTC
TRBJ2-3 | - | TRBD2 | 15 | TRBV6-1 | CASTSPRREADTQYF | TGTGCCAGCACCAGCCCCCGTCGGGAGGCAGATACGCAGTATTTT
TRBJ1-1 | - | - | 15 | TRBV4-3 | CASSPFMGSDTEAFF | TGCGCCAGCAGCCCTTTCATGGGGTCGGACACTGAAGCTTTCTTT
TRBJ1-5 | many | - | 10 | TRBV12-3/TRBV12-4 | CASGDQPQHF | TGTGCCAGCGGGGACCAGCCCCAGCATTTT
TRBJ1-2 | - | - | 15 | TRBV11-3 | CASSLGSGRPYGYTF | TGTGCCAGCAGCTTAGGTTCTGGGCGGCCCTATGGCTACACCTTC
TRBJ1-6 | - | - | 18 | TRBV21-1 | CASSKEGQGAAYNSPLHF | TGTGCCAGCAGCAAAGAGGGGCAGGGGGCCGCCTATAATTCACCCCTCCACTTT
TRBJ2-5 | many | - | 12 | TRBV20-1 | CSASPGEETQYF | TGCAGTGCTAGCCCAGGGGAAGAGACCCAGTACTTC
TRBJ2-5 | few | - | 14 | TRBV5-6 | CASSLGQGLETQYF | TGTGCCAGCAGCTTGGGGCAGGGACTAGAGACCCAGTACTTC
TRBJ2-5 | many | TRBD1 | 20 | TRBV20-1 | CSATPPGTLGGDPGEETQYF | TGCAGTGCTACCCCCCCAGGGACCTTAGGGGGCGATCCCGGTGAGGAGACCCAGTACTTC
TRBJ2-3 | - | TRBD2 | 15 | TRBV7-2 | CASSLETRGGRTQYF | TGTGCCAGCAGCTTAGAGACGCGGGGGGGCCGTACGCAGTATTTT
TRBJ2-3 | many | TRBD1 | 16 | TRBV2 | CASSVTGTGAGDTQYF | TGTGCCAGCAGCGTTACGGGGACAGGGGCCGGAGATACGCAGTATTTT
TRBJ1-1 | few | - | 13 | TRBV7-2 | CASSLRAAVGAFF | TGTGCCAGCAGCTTGCGGGCCGCGGTTGGAGCTTTCTTT
TRBJ2-1 | many | - | 14 | TRBV5-1 | CASSSDLSYNEQFF | TGCGCCAGCAGCTCCGACCTCTCCTACAATGAGCAGTTCTTC
TRBJ2-3 | few | TRBD1 | 12 | TRBV20-1 | CSAGQGPDTQYF | TGCAGTGCAGGACAGGGCCCCGATACGCAGTATTTT
TRBJ2-1 | - | - | 13 | TRBV5-1 | CASQDLTYNEQFF | TGCGCCAGCCAGGACCTAACTTACAATGAGCAGTTCTTC
TRBJ1-5 | few | TRBD1 | 15 | TRBV28 | CASRKTGGGNQPQHF | TGTGCCAGCAGAAAGACAGGGGGAGGCAATCAGCCCCAGCATTTT
TRBJ2-7 | few | - | 15 | TRBV4-3 | CASSSKPGSAYEQYF | TGCGCCAGCAGCTCCAAGCCGGGTAGCGCCTACGAGCAGTACTTC